Shown below are 27 T cell receptor beta chains from a single sample sequenced in a study of cytomegalovirus exposure and HLA in healthy donors (TCRdb year 2017). Library preparation used the immunoSEQ multiplex PCR assay. For the multiplex PCR, a mixture combining 60 forward primers for TCR Vbeta segments and 13 reverse primers for TCR Jbeta segments was used. TCRdb stores this immuneACCESS table with in-frame sequences only. Part of the clones is absent; in the studies checked, under half of the shortfall reflects unresolved V genes, and no reason is known for the rest. The table for this sample records under 150,000 clones. Jointly, the top ten make up less than 2% of the sample. Sequencing was done on a sample of PBMCs. These receptors came from a middle-aged woman in good health and CMV-seronegative.

Remarks on this clone: An end of the junction does not agree with germline; a read error may underlie this. Different DNA sequences within this sample yield the same CDR3. The rearrangement links TRBV19 to TRBJ1-6; possibly TRBD1 for D (6 bases). Germline V CDR1 and CDR2: LNHDA, SQIVND (reference sequence). This CDR3 has 19 amino acids. The CDR3 spells CASSTDRIPGSSYNSPLHF. The CDR3 DNA is TGCGCCAGTAGTACCGACAGGATTCCGGGGAGCTCCTATAATTCACCCCTCCACTTT. Using reference TRBV19 and TRBJ1-6 for the parts outside the CDR3, the full variable domain is DGGITQSPKYLFRKEGQNVTLSCEQNLNHDAMYWYRQDPGQGLRLIYYSQIVNDFQKGDIAEGYSVSREKKESFPLTVTSAQKNPTAFYLCASSTDRIPGSSYNSPLHFGNGTRLTVT.

The rearrangement links TRBV7-9 to TRBJ1-1, with 8 bases identical to TRBD1. The junction had 10 bases not matched to a gene; V was cut back by 1 base and J by 0 bases. The CDR3 is made up of 18 amino acids. Germline CDR1 and CDR2: SEHNR and FQNEAQ (reference sequence). CDR3 sequence (DNA): TGTGCCAGCAGCTTAGGAATGGGGACAGGAGCTATGAACACTGAAGCTTTCTTT. This gives the protein CASSLGMGTGAMNTEAFF.

The V gene is TRBV7-2, the J gene TRBJ1-1, with a tentative D call TRBD1 (6 bases). Per germline, CDR1 SGHTA and CDR2 FQGNSA. This CDR3 has 15 amino acids. Trimming removed 7 bases from V and 2 bases from J, with 17 bases in between. The DNA for the CDR3 is TGTGCCAGCACATTGACAGGAACCTTTAACACTGAAGCTTTCTTT. It codes for CASTLTGTFNTEAFF. The full variable domain, in which reference TRBV7-2 and TRBJ1-1 provide the parts outside the CDR3, is GAGVSQSPSNKVTEKGKDVELRCDPISGHTALYWYRQSLGQGLEFLIYFQGNSAPDKSGLPSDRFSAERTGGSVSTLTIQRTQQEDSAVYLCASTLTGTFNTEAFFGQGTRLTVV.

The genes are TRBV28 and TRBJ2-3; TRBD1 is a possible D gene (6 bases). Germline V gene lookup returns CDR1 MDHEN and CDR2 SYDVKM. The CDR3 has 14 amino acids. V lost 6 bases to trimming and J lost 4 bases, with 14 bases between them. The CDR3 region has the DNA TGTGCCAGCAGACACGAAGGGGGTCCAGATACGCAGTATTTT. Translation: CASRHEGGPDTQYF. Using reference TRBV28 and TRBJ2-3 for the parts outside the CDR3, the full variable domain is DVKVTQSSRYLVKRTGEKVFLECVQDMDHENMFWYRQDPGLGLRLIYFSYDVKMKEKGDIPEGYSVSREKKERFSLILESASTNQTSMYLCASRHEGGPDTQYFGPGTRLTVL.

The chain couples TRBV2 to TRBJ1-5; a weak D match, TRBD1 (5 bases). The germline V gene has CDR1 SNHLY and CDR2 FYNNEI. This CDR3 spans 14 amino acids. The germline V and J ends were trimmed by 7 bases and 6 bases, with 16 bases remaining between them. CDR3 nucleotides: TGTGCCAGCACGCGGGACGCTGCGCCTCAGCCCCAGCATTTT. This gives the protein CASTRDAAPQPQHF.

V and J are TRBV5-1 and TRBJ1-5; 7 bases line up with TRBD1. The CDR3 has 16 residues. J lost 0 bases, V lost 1 base, and 4 bases had no gene match. Germline V lookup: CDR1 SGHRS, CDR2 YFSETQ. The CDR3 here is CASSLHGQDSNQPQHF. The CDR3 nucleotides are TGCGCCAGCAGCTTGCACGGACAGGATAGCAATCAGCCCCAGCATTTT.

The rearrangement joins TRBV6-1 to TRBJ1-2; D is possibly TRBD1 (6 bases). The CDR3 has 15 residues. CDR1 MNHNS and CDR2 SASEGT come from the germline V gene. The V gene lost 3 bases and the J gene lost 4 bases, with 15 bases spanning the gap. CDR3 nucleotides: TGTGCCAGCAGTGAGGCACAGGGAAGATTCTATGGCTACACCTTC. Translating it yields CASSEAQGRFYGYTF.

The J gene is TRBJ1-6, the V gene TRBV27; 8 bases line up with TRBD1. This CDR3 is 14 amino acids long. The J segment lost 10 bases and the V segment lost 2 bases, leaving 4 bases of the junction unmatched. The germline CDR1 and CDR2 sequences are MNHEY and SMNVEV (reference sequence). The CDR3 coding sequence is TGTGCCAGCAGTTTAAACAGGGGGAAATCACCCCTCCACTTT. Protein: CASSLNRGKSPLHF.

The chain couples TRBV11-2 to TRBJ2-3; 13 bases are a match to TRBD2. CDR1 and CDR2 from the germline V gene are SGHAT and FQNNGV. Trimming took 6 bases from V and 4 from J; bases not matched to a gene: 4. CDR3 length: 15 residues. The CDR3: CASRLTSGGPDTQYF. The CDR3 coding sequence is TGTGCCAGCAGATTGACTAGCGGGGGGCCAGATACGCAGTATTTT.

The chain recombines TRBV6-1 with TRBJ1-2; unclear D gene. Germline lookup yields CDR1 MNHNS and CDR2 SASEGT. Trimming left V 3 bases short and J 7 bases short, with 12 bases between. The CDR3 loop spans 13 amino acids. In nucleotides, the CDR3 is TGTGCCAGCAGTGAGAGTCGGTCCCTTGGCTACACCTTC. Translated, it gives CASSESRSLGYTF.

This chain uses TRBV19 with TRBJ2-2; 13 bases fit TRBD2. With 5 bases clipped from V and 7 bases from J, the junction kept 10 bases outside the gene matches. The CDR3 covers 17 residues. CDR1 LNHDA and CDR2 SQIVND come from the germline V gene (reference sequence). Here the CDR3 reads CASSRDTSGGAVGELFF. CDR3 in DNA: TGTGCCAGTAGTCGAGACACTAGCGGGGGGGCAGTCGGGGAGCTGTTTTTT.

The chain carries TRBV4-1 and TRBJ2-6; TRBD2 is a possible D gene (5 bases). The CDR3 has 16 amino acids. In germline, CDR1 is MGHRA, CDR2 YSYEKL. The V end was cut by 4 bases, the J end by 4 bases, with 14 bases between. The CDR3 reads CASSLQRSGGANVLTF. CDR3 coding DNA: TGCGCCAGCAGCCTACAAAGGTCGGGGGGGGCCAACGTCCTGACTTTC.

This chain joins TRBV7-2 and TRBJ1-1; D unclear. V dropped 5 bases and J dropped 3 bases, with 13 bases sitting between them. In germline, CDR1 is SGHTA, CDR2 FQGNSA. The CDR3 is made up of 14 amino acids. CDR3 sequence (DNA): TGTGCCAGCAGCCCTTATGAACATTACACTGAAGCTTTCTTT. It codes for CASSPYEHYTEAFF.

The chain links TRBV6-1 to TRBJ2-7; TRBD1 is a possible D gene (5 bases). Trimming cost V 5 bases and J 4 bases, with 15 bases left between them. Germline V CDR1 and CDR2: MNHNS, SASEGT. The CDR3 is 14 amino acids. CDR3 DNA sequence: TGTGCCAGCAGTTTCACCAGGGCAGGATACGAGCAGTACGTC. Translation: CASSFTRAGYEQYV.

The genes are TRBV4-3 and TRBJ1-2, with D possibly being TRBD1 (6 bases). Germline CDR1 reads LGHNA; CDR2 reads YSLEER. V gave up 0 bases and J gave up 7 bases, with 15 bases separating them. The CDR3 covers 15 residues. The CDR3 nucleotides read TGCGCCAGCAGCCAAGATGCAGGGGTGGACTCTGGCTACACCTTC. Its protein product is CASSQDAGVDSGYTF.

The chain links TRBV11-2 to TRBJ1-2; no definite D call. CDR3 length equals 14 residues. Looked up from germline, CDR1 is SGHAT and CDR2 is FQNNGV. The V end lost 5 bases, the J end lost 3 bases, and 13 bases lay between the germline ends. CDR3 DNA sequence: TGTGCCAGCAGCCCCGCGGGCGGACACTATGGCTACACCTTC. Its protein is CASSPAGGHYGYTF.

The V and J genes are TRBV19 and TRBJ1-1, with D perhaps TRBD1 (6 bases). The germline gives CDR1 LNHDA, CDR2 SQIVND (reference sequence). CDR3 size: 14 residues. The germline V and J ends were trimmed by 8 bases and 1 base, with 14 bases remaining between them. CDR3 nucleotide sequence: TGTGCCAGTGTCCTAAGGGGGGGGAACACTGAAGCTTTCTTT. Encoded protein: CASVLRGGNTEAFF. Variable domain in full (rest from reference TRBV19 and TRBJ1-1): DGGITQSPKYLFRKEGQNVTLSCEQNLNHDAMYWYRQDPGQGLRLIYYSQIVNDFQKGDIAEGYSVSREKKESFPLTVTSAQKNPTAFYLCASVLRGGNTEAFFGQGTRLTVV.

This chain links TRBV2 with TRBJ2-7, with 9 bases lining up with TRBD1. CDR3 length: 17 residues. Germline trimming cut 4 bases from V and 3 bases from J; bases unmatched to any gene: 13. Germline V gene data show CDR1 as SNHLY and CDR2 as FYNNEI. The CDR3 sequence is CASSGWVRDRVNYEQYV. DNA of the CDR3: TGTGCCAGCAGTGGTTGGGTCCGGGACAGGGTGAACTACGAGCAGTACGTC.

The gene calls are TRBV5-1 and TRBJ1-1, with a tentative D call TRBD1 (5 bases). Trimming took off 0 bases at V and 0 bases at J, with 9 bases between the two ends. The CDR3 has 15 amino acids. Germline lookup yields CDR1 SGHRS and CDR2 YFSETQ. This CDR3 is CASSLGQPMNTEAFF. The CDR3 coding sequence is TGCGCCAGCAGCTTGGGACAGCCAATGAACACTGAAGCTTTCTTT.

The chain links TRBV25-1 to TRBJ1-1; 7 nucleotides match TRBD1. With V trimmed by 4 bases and J by 2 bases, 4 bases remained unmatched. The germline gives CDR1 MGHDK, CDR2 SYGVNS. This CDR3 comprises 14 residues. The CDR3 reads CASSGDSSNTEAFF. The DNA for the CDR3 is TGTGCCAGCAGTGGGGACAGCTCAAACACTGAAGCTTTCTTT.

V is TRBV10-3 and J is TRBJ1-6, with D maybe TRBD1 (6 bases). Trimming took 6 bases from V and 10 from J, leaving 13 bases between them. The germline gives CDR1 ENHRY, CDR2 SYGVKD. The CDR3 covers 13 residues. CDR3 sequence: CAIRDSVSSPLHF. The CDR3 coding sequence is TGTGCCATCAGGGACAGCGTCTCCTCACCCCTCCACTTT.

V gene TRBV11-2 combines with J gene TRBJ1-2; maybe TRBD1 (5 bases). V was shortened by 0 bases and J by 4 bases, with 6 bases between the two germline ends. This CDR3 is 13 amino acids long. Germline lookup yields CDR1 SGHAT and CDR2 FQNNGV. CDR3 DNA: TGTGCCAGCAGCTTAGAGGGGGGCTATGGCTACACCTTC. Its translation is CASSLEGGYGYTF.

The chain has TRBV7-2 and TRBJ2-3; 8 bases line up with TRBD2. The CDR3 has 16 residues. Germline lookup yields CDR1 SGHTA and CDR2 FQGNSA. Trimming at V came to 5 bases and at J to 5 bases, leaving 12 bases not matched to a gene. The DNA of the CDR3 is TGTGCCAGCAGCCCCAAGGGGAGCGGGGGTCGAGATACGCAGTATTTT. This encodes CASSPKGSGGRDTQYF.

The gene calls are TRBV25-1 and TRBJ2-3, with D maybe TRBD1 (6 bases). The CDR3 extends over 17 amino acids. CDR1 and CDR2 (germline): MGHDK, SYGVNS. V was cut by 2 bases and J by 1 base, with 16 bases left in between. The CDR3: CASSEPPGTYGTDTQYF. Written as DNA, the CDR3 is TGTGCCAGCAGTGAACCCCCCGGGACATATGGCACAGATACGCAGTATTTT.

The chain uses TRBV28 and TRBJ1-2; D possibly corresponds to TRBD1 (5 bases). V lost 2 bases to trimming and J lost 0 bases, with 10 bases between them. The CDR3 length is 15 residues. Germline V gene sequence: CDR1 MDHEN, CDR2 SYDVKM. This CDR3 reads CASSLGGTPNYGYTF. DNA for the CDR3: TGTGCCAGCAGTTTAGGAGGGACTCCTAACTATGGCTACACCTTC.

The V and J genes are TRBV11-2 and TRBJ1-1; no reliable D call. The germline CDR1 and CDR2 sequences are SGHAT and FQNNGV. The CDR3 runs to 13 residues. With 3 bases removed from V and 1 base from J, the gap between germline ends came to 6 bases. CDR3 residues: CASSFSGNTEAFF. The DNA of the CDR3 is TGTGCCAGCAGCTTTTCGGGGAACACTGAAGCTTTCTTT.

The chain joins TRBV7-8 to TRBJ1-2; D is perhaps TRBD1 (6 bases). The CDR3 spans 15 residues. V lost 1 base to trimming and J lost 3 bases, with 12 bases between them. The germline V gene encodes CDR1 SGHVS and CDR2 FQNEAQ. In DNA form, the CDR3 reads TGTGCCAGCAGCTTAGGGGCGGGGGGCTACTATGGCTACACCTTC. This sequence encodes CASSLGAGGYYGYTF.